This TCR beta chain is from a study of OX40 agonist ivuxolimab in advanced cancers. Some background on the complete study: Ivuxolimab was a fully human IgG2 agonistic monoclonal antibody targeting the costimulatory receptor OX40 (CD134). Intravenous ivuxolimab was administered to patients every 2 weeks at six dose levels: 0.01, 0.1, 0.3, 1.5, 3 and 10 mg/kg. Prior anti-PD-1, anti-PD-L1 or anti-CTLA-4 therapy was permitted, and approximately 40% of dose-escalation patients had received checkpoint inhibitors. The point of sequencing TCRbeta in the periphery was to test whether ivuxolimab changed TCR sequence diversity and drove clonal T-cell expansion. Partial responses were achieved by three dose-escalation patients, of whom one had hepatocellular carcinoma and two had cutaneous melanoma. The paper reports the monotherapy dose-escalation portion (N = 52 patients) of the phase I ivuxolimab trial. In the dose-escalation cohort, about four fifths of patients were male, and the mean age was 60 years with a range of roughly 20 to 79. Of the 50 to 55 dose-escalation patients, hepatocellular carcinoma was present in around 20, melanoma in approximately 15, renal cell carcinoma in 9 and head and neck cancer in 9.

What the authors observed across the whole study: After ivuxolimab, CD8+ T cells had more expanded clones than CD4+ T cells on average. Low levels of normalized T-cell clonal expansion were also seen in some nonresponding patients. Clonal expansion of both CD4+ and CD8+ blood T cells was observed from baseline to week 6 at doses 0.1 to 3.0 mg/kg. The antigen specificity of the clonally expanded peripheral T cells was not determined. In the 0.1-3.0 mg/kg groups, partial responders were among the patients with the lowest normalized peripheral clonal expansion, particularly in CD8+ T cells.

The trial excluded patients who had a history of autoimmune disease or were on systemic immunosuppression. In every dose cohort, peripheral blood was drawn for TCR sequencing at baseline, cycle 4 day 1, and cycle 7 day 1. The samples were drawn from a first-in-human, open-label, multicenter phase I dose-escalation trial of ivuxolimab. The trial enrolled adults with locally advanced or metastatic head and neck squamous cell, hepatocellular, melanoma or renal cell carcinoma. Before TCR sequencing, CD4+ T cells and CD8+ T cells from peripheral blood were sorted into separate populations. For sequencing of the TCRbeta CDR3 region, genomic DNA was extracted from the sorted cells. The immunoSEQ Assay was used for sequencing of TCRbeta CDR3 regions. TCRdb re-hosts the immuneACCESS table, in-frame sequences only. Its copies lack some clones; in the studies checked, an unresolved V gene accounts for under half of them, and the cause for the rest is not known. In all, the sample holds more than 40,000 clones, and 75% to 80% of those were seen once. The ten largest clones capture 2.6% of the sample.

V is pruned by 5 bases and J by 5 bases, leaving 6 bases of the junction without a gene match. There are 15 amino acids in the CDR3, from cysteine to phenylalanine inclusive. Just CDR3 DNA is preserved here, 45 bases in frame from base 1. The germline V gene gives CDR1 as MNHEY and CDR2 as SVGAGI. With respect to this clone: There is no known antigen for this receptor. Base qualities are not recorded, but no much larger clone differs from it by a single base.

This specimen was CD4+ or CD8+ T cells sorted from blood, taken in a trial of the OX40 agonist ivuxolimab. The V and J genes are TRBV6-5 and TRBJ2-3, with TRBD2 matching 11 junction bases. The origin of this receptor is an adult with an advanced solid tumor such as melanoma, head and neck, liver or kidney cancer. The nucleotide sequence is TGTGCCAGCAGTGCTACACTAGCGGGAGTAGATACGCAGTATTTT. Its protein product is CASSATLAGVDTQYF.